These 32 T cell receptor beta chains share one sample of origin, sequenced in a study of beta chain features in type 1 diabetes listed by TCRdb under 2018. General findings and caveats noted by the study authors: Type 1 diabetes patients showed a moderate but significant shortening of TCRB CDR3 length in all four CD4+ subsets.

To prepare the library, the immunoSEQ multiplex PCR assay was applied. The entire isolated RNA was reverse transcribed using the High Capacity cDNA Reverse Transcription Kit, and thus expressed TCRB transcripts were sequenced. The table comes from immuneACCESS by way of TCRdb, which keeps in-frame sequences with V and J called. Part of the clones is missing from these tables; in studies checked, under half for an unresolved V gene and the rest for unknown reasons. The sample yields around 250,000 clones; about a fifth were counted once. Jointly, the top ten make up less than 0.03% of the sample. No antigen is known for these receptors. The sample was naive CD4+ T cells from blood. The sample's cell subset or site label, decoded: true naive CD4+ T cells. The source is a woman in her forties with type 1 diabetes.

The V call is TRBV19, the J call TRBJ2-1, with 9 bases identical to TRBD2. The germline V gene has CDR1 LNHDA and CDR2 SQIVND (reference sequence). V dropped 8 bases and J dropped 2; count of bases not matched to a gene: 10. The CDR3 totals 16 residues. CDR3 DNA: TGTGCCAGTTCTGCCACTTCTAGCGGGACCTACAATGAGCAGTTCTTC. Amino acids: CASSATSSGTYNEQFF.

This clone was seen a few times. The V gene is TRBV28, the J gene TRBJ2-7; no definite D call. The ends were cut back, 4 bases at V and 2 bases at J, with 9 bases in the middle. The CDR3 is made up of 13 amino acids. Per germline, CDR1 MDHEN and CDR2 SYDVKM. This CDR3 is CASSSAITYEQYF. CDR3 nucleotide sequence: TGTGCCAGCAGTTCCGCGATTACCTACGAGCAGTACTTC.

This clone was detected only a few times. The chain joins TRBV2 to TRBJ2-7; 12 bases match TRBD2. The V gene's germline CDR1 is SNHLY and CDR2 FYNNEI. The CDR3 totals 15 residues. The junction had 13 bases not matched to a gene; V was cut back by 8 bases and J by 8 bases. The CDR3 is CASGLPTSGGDKQYF. The CDR3, as DNA: TGTGCCAGCGGACTCCCGACTAGCGGGGGTGATAAGCAGTACTTC.

The rearrangement uses TRBV18 and TRBJ1-1; 7 bases match TRBD1. V was clipped by 2 bases and J by 5 bases; unmatched bases: 5. Germline-derived CDR1 and CDR2 are KGHSH and LQKENI. The CDR3 covers 14 residues. The CDR3 reads CASSPAEGATEAFF. The CDR3, as DNA: TGTGCCAGCTCACCAGCGGAGGGGGCGACTGAAGCTTTCTTT.

The chain joins TRBV7-9 to TRBJ2-7; 9 bases are a match to TRBD1. The CDR3 is 14 residues long. With 3 bases clipped from V and 5 bases from J, the junction kept 5 bases outside the gene matches. The germline CDR1 and CDR2 sequences are SEHNR and FQNEAQ (reference sequence). The CDR3 sequence: CASSFGTGLDEQYF. The CDR3, as DNA: TGTGCCAGCAGCTTCGGGACAGGGCTCGACGAGCAGTACTTC.

This clone was detected a few times. V usage is TRBV7-2 and J usage is TRBJ2-3, with 15 bases identical to TRBD2. This CDR3 region has 16 residues. Germline trimming cut 5 bases from V and 5 bases from J; bases unmatched to any gene: 5. CDR1 and CDR2 from the germline V gene are SGHTA and FQGNSA. CDR3 coding DNA: TGTGCCAGCAGCCCCGGACTAGCGGGAGGGGGAGATACGCAGTATTTT. It specifies CASSPGLAGGGDTQYF.

The chain is built from TRBV19 and TRBJ2-2; TRBD2 agrees at 13 bases. The CDR3 runs 18 residues. In germline, CDR1 is LNHDA, CDR2 SQIVND (reference sequence). The trim removed 1 base at V and 4 bases at J, leaving 6 bases unmatched. CDR3 amino acids: CASSIGLAGGISTGELFF. The DNA of the CDR3 is TGTGCCAGTAGTATAGGACTAGCGGGAGGTATTAGCACCGGGGAGCTGTTTTTT.

The chain employs TRBV18 and TRBJ2-7, with 7 bases fitting TRBD2. V was pared by 3 bases and J by 4 bases, with 6 bases of the junction left unmatched. In germline, CDR1 is KGHSH, CDR2 LQKENI. The CDR3 extends over 14 amino acids. CDR3 in DNA: TGTGCCAGCTCACCGGTCGGGGGGTCGTACGAGCAGTACTTC. Amino acids: CASSPVGGSYEQYF.

This clone was detected only a few times. The chain joins TRBV18 to TRBJ1-3; TRBD1 is a possible D gene (6 bases). With 6 bases removed from V and 1 base from J, the gap between germline ends came to 16 bases. There are 16 residues in the CDR3. Germline V CDR1 and CDR2: KGHSH, LQKENI. Here the CDR3 reads CASSLGQSGSGNTIYF. The CDR3 bases are TGTGCCAGCTCCCTAGGACAGAGTGGATCTGGAAACACCATATATTTT.

This clone was picked up a small number of times. This chain connects TRBV29-1 to TRBJ2-3, with no clear D. The CDR3 sequence is 14 residues long. The V gene lost 6 bases and the J gene lost 2 bases, with 15 bases spanning the gap. CDR1 is SQVTM and CDR2 is ANQGSEA in the germline V gene. In nucleotides, the CDR3 is TGCAGCGTCGAAAGACCCCTAGACACAGATACGCAGTATTTT. Amino acid sequence: CSVERPLDTDTQYF.

The gene calls are TRBV29-1 and TRBJ1-1, with D maybe TRBD1 (6 bases). The CDR3 has 13 residues. Germline CDR1 is SQVTM and CDR2 is ANQGSEA. V was pared by 5 bases and J by 7 bases, with 17 bases between. The DNA of the CDR3 is TGCAGCGTTTCGGGCAGGGGATCAGGTGAAGCTTTCTTT. It specifies CSVSGRGSGEAFF.

V gene TRBV28 combines with J gene TRBJ2-3, with TRBD2 matching over 12 bases. J was trimmed by 3 bases and V by 8 bases; bases with no gene match: 6. CDR3 size: 15 residues. Germline-derived CDR1 and CDR2 are MDHEN and SYDVKM. CDR3 DNA sequence: TGTGCCAGCGCTACTAGCGGGAGGTGGACAGATACGCAGTATTTT. Translation gives CASATSGRWTDTQYF.

This clone has more than one count but fewer than ten. CDR3 in DNA: TGCGCCAGCAGTCAGGGGGCGGTAGGGACCGGGGAGCTGTTTTTT. Translating gives CASSQGAVGTGELFF. The rearrangement joins TRBV23-1 to TRBJ2-2; possible D gene TRBD1, 6 bases. TRBV23-1 is annotated as an ORF whose role is uncertain. This CDR3 is built from 15 residues. The germline V and J ends were trimmed by 3 bases and 5 bases, with 13 bases remaining between them.

This clone was counted between two and nine times. The chain uses TRBV23-1 and TRBJ2-1; tentatively, D is TRBD2 (5 bases). TRBV23-1 is filed as an ORF, its function uncertain. Trimming removed 5 bases at V and 4 bases at J, with 18 bases between. The CDR3 consists of 16 residues. For the CDR3, the DNA is TGCGCCAGCAGTACAGAGAGCAGCGGCCTGTACAATGAGCAGTTCTTC. Protein product: CASSTESSGLYNEQFF.

This chain links TRBV6-6 with TRBJ2-1; TRBD2 matches 8 bases. Germline assignment: CDR1 MNHNY and CDR2 SVGAGI (reference sequence). The length of the CDR3 is 15 residues. J lost 6 bases, V lost 5 bases, and 9 bases had no gene match. CDR3 coding DNA: TGTGCCAGCAGTCCTCTGGCGGGAGGATCCAATGAGCAGTTCTTC. Protein: CASSPLAGGSNEQFF.

This clone was counted a few times. The rearrangement links TRBV18 to TRBJ2-1, with TRBD2 as a possible D gene (5 bases). Germline V lookup: CDR1 KGHSH, CDR2 LQKENI. The CDR3 has 15 amino acids. Trimming removed 3 bases from V and 4 bases from J, with 13 bases in between. This CDR3 is CASSPRTPAYNEQFF. Written as DNA, the CDR3 is TGTGCCAGCTCACCGCGGACTCCGGCGTACAATGAGCAGTTCTTC.

This clone came up a few times. The chain is built from TRBV28 and TRBJ1-5; TRBD1 aligns across 9 bases. The germline V gene encodes CDR1 MDHEN and CDR2 SYDVKM. CDR3 size: 14 residues. The V and J ends lost 6 bases and 8 bases, in that order; junction bases with no gene match: 8. The CDR3 sequence: CASSRGQGREPQHF. CDR3 in DNA: TGTGCCAGCAGCCGCGGACAGGGGAGGGAGCCCCAGCATTTT.

The chain is built from TRBV30 and TRBJ2-7; TRBD1 agrees at 9 bases. The CDR3 has 17 residues. Germline values: CDR1 GTSNPN, CDR2 SVGIG (reference sequence). Losses at the gene ends were 1 base for V and 5 bases for J; bases not matched to a gene: 15. The CDR3 reads CAWSDSTGTGYTNEQYF. CDR3 DNA sequence: TGTGCCTGGAGTGATTCAACCGGGACAGGGTATACGAACGAGCAGTACTTC.

The chain links TRBV29-1 to TRBJ1-1; perhaps TRBD1 as D (6 bases). Germline CDR1 reads SQVTM; CDR2 reads ANQGSEA. This CDR3 is built from 13 residues. The germline V and J ends were trimmed by 6 bases and 11 bases, with 22 bases remaining between them. The CDR3 DNA sequence: TGCAGCGTCTGGGACAAGGATTCCGATTCGGCTTTCTTT. It encodes CSVWDKDSDSAFF.

The chain links TRBV5-4 to TRBJ2-1; D possibly corresponds to TRBD1 (6 bases). V was shortened by 4 bases and J by 4 bases, with 9 bases between the two germline ends. The CDR3 covers 13 residues. Germline CDR1 and CDR2: SGHNT and YYREEE (reference sequence). The CDR3 protein is CASSPQGYNEQFF. CDR3 coding DNA: TGTGCCAGCAGCCCACAGGGTTACAATGAGCAGTTCTTC.

J is TRBJ2-3 and V is TRBV28; a possible D gene is TRBD1 (5 bases). The CDR3 loop spans 13 amino acids. Germline CDR1 reads MDHEN; CDR2 reads SYDVKM. Deletions cut 8 bases from V and 4 bases from J, with 13 bases between. CDR3 DNA: TGTGCCAGCGGGTTCAGGGCCCCAGATACGCAGTATTTT. Its protein is CASGFRAPDTQYF.

This clone was seen a handful of times. This chain's CDR3 is CSVESRGPGNEQFF. The CDR3 DNA reads TGCAGCGTTGAGAGCAGGGGGCCGGGCAATGAGCAGTTCTTC. This chain joins TRBV29-1 and TRBJ2-1; 8 bases map to TRBD1. Germline CDR1 reads SQVTM; CDR2 reads ANQGSEA. There are 14 residues in the CDR3. V shed 3 bases, J shed 6 bases, and the junction held 7 bases outside the gene matches.

A remark on this clone: The sample contains more than one DNA sequence encoding this CDR3. Here the CDR3 reads CASSSRYNEQFF. The DNA of the CDR3 is TGTGCCAGCAGTTCTCGCTACAATGAGCAGTTCTTC. The chain couples TRBV28 to TRBJ2-1; D ambiguous. Trimming left V 4 bases short and J 3 bases short, with 4 bases between. Germline-derived CDR1 and CDR2 are MDHEN and SYDVKM. The CDR3 loop spans 12 amino acids.

The chain couples TRBV29-1 to TRBJ2-1, with 11 bases matching TRBD2. Germline V gene data show CDR1 as SQVTM and CDR2 as ANQGSEA. The CDR3 has 14 amino acids. V lost 7 bases to trimming and J lost 6 bases; unmatched junction nucleotides: 8. The CDR3 spells CSGRGLAGGNEQFF. DNA for the CDR3: TGCAGCGGTCGGGGCCTAGCGGGAGGCAATGAGCAGTTCTTC.

This clone was detected only a few times. V gene TRBV2 combines with J gene TRBJ1-6; 8 nucleotides align to TRBD1. V lost 8 bases and J lost 7; bases outside the gene matches: 4. This CDR3 has 13 residues. The germline gives CDR1 SNHLY, CDR2 FYNNEI. CDR3 sequence (DNA): TGTGCCAGCGGTCGACAGGGGAATTCACCCCTCCACTTT. It is translated as CASGRQGNSPLHF.

This rearrangement joins TRBV7-9 to TRBJ1-1; 7 bases align to TRBD1. CDR1 and CDR2 (germline): SEHNR, FQNEAQ (reference sequence). This CDR3 comprises 13 residues. The V and J ends lost 8 bases and 5 bases, in that order; junction bases with no gene match: 8. CDR3 region: CASRAGGRTEAFF. The DNA for the CDR3 is TGTGCCAGCCGAGCAGGGGGTAGAACTGAAGCTTTCTTT. The entire variable domain, with the rest obtained from reference TRBV7-9 and TRBJ1-1, is as follows: DTGVSQNPRHKITKRGQNVTFRCDPISEHNRLYWYRQTLGQGPEFLTYFQNEAQLEKSRLLSDRFSAERPKGSFSTLEIQRTEQGDSAMYLCASRAGGRTEAFFGQGTRLTVV.

There are a few counts of this clone. The chain employs TRBV5-1 and TRBJ1-2; the D gene is possibly TRBD1 (6 bases). The length of the CDR3 is 12 residues. CDR1 is SGHRS, CDR2 YFSETQ, per germline. Trimming left V 4 bases short and J 4 bases short, with 8 bases between. This CDR3 is CASSVDSYGYTF. In nucleotides, the CDR3 is TGCGCCAGCAGCGTGGACAGCTATGGCTACACCTTC.

This clone appeared a few times. The chain uses TRBV30 and TRBJ1-2; D might be TRBD1 (5 bases). Germline V gene lookup returns CDR1 GTSNPN and CDR2 SVGIG (reference sequence). This CDR3 contains 15 residues. Trimming left V 3 bases short and J 7 bases short, with 21 bases between. The chain's CDR3 is CAWRAGPIGEGGYTF. CDR3 in DNA: TGTGCCTGGAGGGCCGGACCTATAGGGGAGGGTGGCTACACCTTC.

The V call is TRBV2, the J call TRBJ2-7; 7 bases fit TRBD1. The CDR3 is made up of 14 amino acids. Unmatched junction bases numbered 7, after V lost 6 bases and J lost 2 bases. Germline CDR1 is SNHLY and CDR2 is FYNNEI. DNA for the CDR3: TGTGCCAGCAGCTCCCGGACAGGCACCTACGAGCAGTACTTC. Its protein is CASSSRTGTYEQYF.

This clone was detected only a few times. In nucleotides, the CDR3 is TGTGCCAGTAGTAGGGGGACAGCTGACGATTCCTATGGCTACACCTTC. Its translation is CASSRGTADDSYGYTF. V and J are TRBV19 and TRBJ1-2, with TRBD1 matching over 7 bases. The junction had 12 bases not matched to a gene; V was cut back by 4 bases and J by 4 bases. The CDR3 is 16 amino acids. In germline, CDR1 is LNHDA, CDR2 SQIVND (reference sequence).

This chain joins TRBV28 and TRBJ2-5; D unclear. Looked up from germline, CDR1 is MDHEN and CDR2 is SYDVKM. This CDR3 is built from 11 residues. V was pared by 3 bases and J by 5 bases, with 4 bases between. The CDR3 DNA sequence: TGTGCCAGCAGTTTGTCGGAGACCCAGTACTTC. Amino acid sequence: CASSLSETQYF.

This clone has only one observation. This rearrangement joins TRBV7-2 to TRBJ1-5; a weak D match, TRBD1 (6 bases). Germline assignment: CDR1 SGHTA and CDR2 FQGNSA. The CDR3 has 13 residues. Trimming removed 8 bases at V and 7 bases at J, with 15 bases between. The CDR3 region has the DNA TGTGCCAGCGCCTACAGGGTAGTCCAGCCCCAGCATTTT. Protein product: CASAYRVVQPQHF.